This T cell receptor beta chain was obtained from a study of early T cells in non-severe SARS-CoV-2 infection. In TCRdb, the 5' RACE reads were re-called with MiXCR into one record per CDR3 protein. The sample yields about 90,000 distinct CDR3 sequences, approximately 15% seen once. This clonotype has at least ten counts. Input material: whole blood. The receptor was isolated from an adult who was a healthcare worker with PCR-confirmed SARS-CoV-2 infection or an uninfected control (not recorded which).

CDR3 loop: CASSPTGDQLNYEQYF. In nucleotides, the CDR3 is TGCGCCAGCAGCCCAACAGGAGACCAACTGAACTACGAGCAGTACTTC. This chain uses TRBV5-1 with TRBJ2-7, with a tentative D call TRBD1 (5 bases). Germline CDR1 is SGHRS and CDR2 is YFSETQ. V lost 4 bases and J 3 bases, leaving 20 bases between the germline ends. This CDR3 contains 16 residues.